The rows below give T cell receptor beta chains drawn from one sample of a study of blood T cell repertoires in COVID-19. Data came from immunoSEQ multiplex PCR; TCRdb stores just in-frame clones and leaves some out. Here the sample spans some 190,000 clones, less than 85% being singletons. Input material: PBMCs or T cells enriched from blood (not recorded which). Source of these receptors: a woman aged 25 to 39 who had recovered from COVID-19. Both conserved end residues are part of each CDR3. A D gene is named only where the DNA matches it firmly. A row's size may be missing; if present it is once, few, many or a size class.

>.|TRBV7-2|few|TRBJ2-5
TGTGCCAGCAGCTTATCGACAACGGGGGTCCGGATGGGGACCCAGTACTTC
CASSLSTTGVRMGTQYF
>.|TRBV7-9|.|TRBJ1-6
TGTGCCAGCAGCCGGGGGTCCGGCCCATCAAATTCACCCCTCCACTTT
CASSRGSGPSNSPLHF
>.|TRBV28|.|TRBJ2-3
TGTGCCAGCAGTTCCCTACTAGATACGCAGTATTTT
CASSSLLDTQYF
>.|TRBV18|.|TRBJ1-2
TGTGCCAGCTCACCTAGCATGATCGAAGCCCATGGCTACACCTTC
CASSPSMIEAHGYTF
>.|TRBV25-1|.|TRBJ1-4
TGTGCCACCGAGGACAGACTTAATGAAAAACTGTTTTTT
CATEDRLNEKLFF
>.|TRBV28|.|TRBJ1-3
TGTGCCAGCAATCCGACTCCCTCTGGAAACACCATATATTTT
CASNPTPSGNTIYF
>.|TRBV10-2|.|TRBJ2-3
TGCGCCAGCAGTGAAGATCGACGAGGGGGTACAGATACGCAGTATTTT
CASSEDRRGGTDTQYF
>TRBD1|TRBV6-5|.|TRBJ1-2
TGTGCCAGCAGTTACTCGTTCAGGGGGCAGGGCTACACCTTC
CASSYSFRGQGYTF
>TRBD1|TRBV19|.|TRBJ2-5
TGTGCCAGTAGCGCCGGGACAGGGTCGGAGACCCAGTACTTC
CASSAGTGSETQYF
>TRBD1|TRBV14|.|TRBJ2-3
TGTGCCAGCAGCCAGAGGACAGGGTACACAGATACGCAGTATTTT
CASSQRTGYTDTQYF
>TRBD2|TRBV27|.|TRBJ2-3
TGTGCCAGCAGTTCCCGCCCGCAAGCGGGGGGGCTAGATACGCAGTATTTT
CASSSRPQAGGLDTQYF
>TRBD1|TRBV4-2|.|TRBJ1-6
TGTGCCAGCAGCCAGGGGTCGGGACAGGGGTATTCACCCCTCCACTTT
CASSQGSGQGYSPLHF
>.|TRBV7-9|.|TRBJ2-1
TGTGCCAGCAGCCCAGACAGGCAGGGCCAGTTCTTC
CASSPDRQGQFF
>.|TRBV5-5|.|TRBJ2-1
TGTGCCAGCAGCTTGAGCTGGGGAGCTAACAATGAGCAGTTCTTC
CASSLSWGANNEQFF
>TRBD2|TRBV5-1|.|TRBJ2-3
TGCGCCAGCAGCTTGGTGAGCGGGAGGGCTGGAGATACGCAGTATTTT
CASSLVSGRAGDTQYF
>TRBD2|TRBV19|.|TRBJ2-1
TGTGCCAGTAGTATACTAGCGGGGGACCTCCACTCCTACAATGAGCAGTTCTTC
CASSILAGDLHSYNEQFF
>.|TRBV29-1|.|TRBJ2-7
TGCAGCGTTAATTCAGGTTCCTACGAGCAGTACTTC
CSVNSGSYEQYF
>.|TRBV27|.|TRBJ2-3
TGTGCCAGCAGTGGGGGGGCTTATACGCAGTATTTT
CASSGGAYTQYF
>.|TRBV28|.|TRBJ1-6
TGTGCCAGCAGCTCGACAGGTCGGTCACCCCTCCACTTT
CASSSTGRSPLHF
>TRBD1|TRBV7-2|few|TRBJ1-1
TGTGCCAGCAGCTTAGGGGACAGAAGGGGCACTGAAGCTTTCTTT
CASSLGDRRGTEAFF
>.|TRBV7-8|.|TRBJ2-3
TGTGCCAGCAGCTTCCAGGTCACAGATACGCAGTATTTT
CASSFQVTDTQYF
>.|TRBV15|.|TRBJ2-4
TGTGCCACCAGCAAGGAGATAGCCAAAAACATTCAGTACTTC
CATSKEIAKNIQYF
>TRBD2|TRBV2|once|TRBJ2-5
TGTGCCAGCAGTGAAGTAGCGGGGGTCAGGGAGACCCAGTACTTC
CASSEVAGVRETQYF
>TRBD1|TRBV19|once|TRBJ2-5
TGTGCCACCTCAACACAGGGGTGGGAAGAGACCCAGTACTTC
CATSTQGWEETQYF
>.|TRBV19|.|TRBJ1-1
TGTGCCAGTAGTATAGGACAGAACACTGAAGCTTTCTTT
CASSIGQNTEAFF
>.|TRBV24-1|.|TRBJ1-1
TGTGCCACCAGTGATTCCAGGGGAATGAACACTGAAGCTTTCTTT
CATSDSRGMNTEAFF
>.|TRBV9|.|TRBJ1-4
TGTGCCAGCAGCGTAGTAGATACTAATGAAAAACTGTTTTTT
CASSVVDTNEKLFF
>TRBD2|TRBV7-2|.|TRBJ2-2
TGTGCCAGCAGCTGGGCTAGCGGGGACTACACCGGGGAGCTGTTTTTT
CASSWASGDYTGELFF
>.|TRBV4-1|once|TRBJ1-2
TGCGCCAGCAGCCAAGGGCAGGGCGACGGCTACACCTTC
CASSQGQGDGYTF
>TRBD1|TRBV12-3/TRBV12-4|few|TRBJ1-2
TGTGCCAGCAGTTTAACAGGGGGCTATGGCTACACCTTC
CASSLTGGYGYTF
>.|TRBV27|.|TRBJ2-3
TGTGCCAGCAGTTCGTACCGGGCAGATACGCAGTATTTT
CASSSYRADTQYF
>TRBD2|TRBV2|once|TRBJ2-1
TGTGCCAGCAGCCCAACCCGGCGGGGGGGCCCCTACAATGAGCAGTTCTTC
CASSPTRRGGPYNEQFF
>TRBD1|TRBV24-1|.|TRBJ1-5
TGTGCCACCAGTGATTTGCAATACCCCGGACAGGGACCAAGCGGGCCCCAGCATTTT
CATSDLQYPGQGPSGPQHF
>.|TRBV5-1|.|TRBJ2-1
TGCGCCAGCAGCTTGGCAGTAACAGCCACCTACAATGAGCAGTTCTTC
CASSLAVTATYNEQFF
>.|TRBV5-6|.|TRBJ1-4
TGTGCCAGCAGCTTGGGTCTGGCAGGGAAGGGGGAAAAACTGTTTTTT
CASSLGLAGKGEKLFF
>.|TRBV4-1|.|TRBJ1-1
TGCGCCAGCAGCCAACCCCGGGGGGGGTGGCATGAAGCTTTCTTT
CASSQPRGGWHEAFF
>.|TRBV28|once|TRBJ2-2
TGTGCCAGCAGTTCAACTCGATGGGGCTTGAACACCGGGGAGCTGTTTTTT
CASSSTRWGLNTGELFF
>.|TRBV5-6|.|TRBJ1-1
TGTGCCAGCAGCTTGCCAGGGTGGAAAACTGAAGCTTTCTTT
CASSLPGWKTEAFF
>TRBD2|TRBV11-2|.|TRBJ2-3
TGTGCCAGCAGCCGAAGCGGGACGAGCACAGATACGCAGTATTTT
CASSRSGTSTDTQYF